These T cell receptor beta chains were read from a single sample in a study of tumor and adjacent non-tumor tissue in lung cancer. MiXCR was run by TCRdb on the multiplex PCR reads, yielding one entry per CDR3 protein. The sample records 68,000 or so distinct CDR3 sequences, approximately 63% being singletons. Sequenced: lung tumor tissue. Receptor source: a man between 50 and 59 years old with non-small cell lung cancer. The CDR3 runs from the conserved cysteine through the conserved F or W. The D gene is left open where the match is weak. Where a row states a size, it is once, few, many or the class of an expanded clone; other rows omit it.

v_call: TRBV20-1
cdr3_length: 15
d_call: TRBD2
clone_size: few
j_call: TRBJ2-7
cdr3_nt: TGCAGTACTAGAGAAGGACTAGCGGGAGGTGGCGAGCAGTACTTC
cdr3_aa: CSTREGLAGGGEQYF

v_call: TRBV6-5
cdr3_length: 15
d_call: .
clone_size: few
j_call: TRBJ2-1
cdr3_nt: TGTGCCAGCAGTTACGGCAGATTTACTTACAATGAGCAGTTCTTC
cdr3_aa: CASSYGRFTYNEQFF

v_call: TRBV13
cdr3_length: 17
d_call: TRBD2
clone_size: .
j_call: TRBJ2-1
cdr3_nt: TGTGCCAGCAGCTCTCGGACTAGCGGGGGGGCAGGCAATGAGCAGTTCTTC
cdr3_aa: CASSSRTSGGAGNEQFF

v_call: TRBV29-1
cdr3_length: 12
d_call: .
clone_size: many
j_call: TRBJ2-7
cdr3_nt: TGCAGCGTTGGTGGAAACTCCTACGAGCAGTACTTC
cdr3_aa: CSVGGNSYEQYF

v_call: TRBV4-1
cdr3_length: 17
d_call: TRBD1
clone_size: .
j_call: TRBJ1-2
cdr3_nt: TGCGCCAGCAGCCAAGATCGGGGACAGGTGATTCCCTATGGCTACATCTTC
cdr3_aa: CASSQDRGQVIPYGYIF

v_call: TRBV20-1
cdr3_length: 18
d_call: TRBD2
clone_size: .
j_call: TRBJ2-2
cdr3_nt: TGCAGTGCGCGGTCGGTTCTAGCGGGAGGGCCCAACACCGGGGAGCTGTTTTTT
cdr3_aa: CSARSVLAGGPNTGELFF

v_call: TRBV11-2
cdr3_length: 15
d_call: .
clone_size: .
j_call: TRBJ2-3
cdr3_nt: TGTGCCAGCAACTTAATGAACTCTAGCACAGATACGCATTATTTT
cdr3_aa: CASNLMNSSTDTHYF

v_call: TRBV25-1
cdr3_length: 17
d_call: TRBD1
clone_size: .
j_call: TRBJ2-7
cdr3_nt: TGTGCCAGCAGTGACGTAGGACAGGGCACCCTTCACTACGAGCAGTACTTC
cdr3_aa: CASSDVGQGTLHYEQYF

v_call: TRBV6-2/TRBV6-3
cdr3_length: 13
d_call: TRBD1
clone_size: .
j_call: TRBJ1-1
cdr3_nt: TGTACCAGCAGAGGACAGGGGGCGACAGAAGCTTTCTTT
cdr3_aa: CTSRGQGATEAFF

v_call: TRBV14
cdr3_length: 18
d_call: .
clone_size: once
j_call: TRBJ2-2
cdr3_nt: TGTGCCAGCAGCCAATTCCTTGTGGAGGACCTAGGCACCGGGGAGCTGTTTTTT
cdr3_aa: CASSQFLVEDLGTGELFF

v_call: TRBV12-3/TRBV12-4
cdr3_length: 15
d_call: .
clone_size: .
j_call: TRBJ2-2
cdr3_nt: TGTTCTAGCAGAACCCCGGGGATCGCCACCGGGGAGCTGTTTTTT
cdr3_aa: CSSRTPGIATGELFF

v_call: TRBV28
cdr3_length: 14
d_call: .
clone_size: .
j_call: TRBJ1-2
cdr3_nt: TGTGCCAGCAGTGGAGATACCGGGACACTTGGCTACACCTTC
cdr3_aa: CASSGDTGTLGYTF

v_call: TRBV7-8
cdr3_length: 13
d_call: .
clone_size: .
j_call: TRBJ2-5
cdr3_nt: TGTGCTAGCAGCTTAGGGCGGGAAGGGACCCAGCACTTC
cdr3_aa: CASSLGREGTQHF

v_call: TRBV15
cdr3_length: 13
d_call: .
clone_size: .
j_call: TRBJ1-4
cdr3_nt: TGTGCCACCAGCAGAGTAGGCGTTGAAAAACTGTTTTTT
cdr3_aa: CATSRVGVEKLFF

v_call: TRBV28
cdr3_length: 17
d_call: .
clone_size: .
j_call: TRBJ1-2
cdr3_nt: TGTGCCAGCAGTTTATCGGGACATGGGACCCTCAACTATGGCTACACCTTC
cdr3_aa: CASSLSGHGTLNYGYTF

v_call: TRBV11-1
cdr3_length: 13
d_call: .
clone_size: .
j_call: TRBJ1-1
cdr3_nt: TGTGCCAGCAGCCCGGGGGCAGGGAATGAAGCTTTCTTT
cdr3_aa: CASSPGAGNEAFF

v_call: TRBV14
cdr3_length: 17
d_call: TRBD1
clone_size: .
j_call: TRBJ1-2
cdr3_nt: TGTGCCAGCAGCCCTAGACTGGGACAGGGGGCAGTCTATGGTTACACCTTC
cdr3_aa: CASSPRLGQGAVYGYTF

v_call: TRBV6-1
cdr3_length: 13
d_call: TRBD1
clone_size: many
j_call: TRBJ1-2
cdr3_nt: TGTGCCAGCAGGACAGGGGGCATCTATGGCTACACCTTC
cdr3_aa: CASRTGGIYGYTF

v_call: TRBV29-1
cdr3_length: 16
d_call: TRBD1
clone_size: .
j_call: TRBJ2-6
cdr3_nt: TGCAGCGGACAGGGCCTTTCCCCCTCTGGGGCCAACGTCCTGACTTTC
cdr3_aa: CSGQGLSPSGANVLTF

v_call: TRBV20-1
cdr3_length: 14
d_call: TRBD1
clone_size: few
j_call: TRBJ2-7
cdr3_nt: TGCAGTGCTTTTCCGGGACAGAGCTCCCACGAGCAGTACTTC
cdr3_aa: CSAFPGQSSHEQYF